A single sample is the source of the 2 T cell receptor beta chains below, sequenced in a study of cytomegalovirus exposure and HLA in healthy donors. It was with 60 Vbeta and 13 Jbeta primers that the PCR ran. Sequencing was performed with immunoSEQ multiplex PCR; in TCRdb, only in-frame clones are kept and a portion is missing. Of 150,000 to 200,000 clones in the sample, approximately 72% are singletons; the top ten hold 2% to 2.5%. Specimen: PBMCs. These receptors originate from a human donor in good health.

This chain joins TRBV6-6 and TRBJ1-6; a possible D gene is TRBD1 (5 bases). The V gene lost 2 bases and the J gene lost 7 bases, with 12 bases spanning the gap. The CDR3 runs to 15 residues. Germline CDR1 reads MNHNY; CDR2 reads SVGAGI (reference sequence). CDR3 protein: CASSYGPGRNSPLHF. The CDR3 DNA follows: TGTGCCAGCAGTTACGGGCCAGGGAGGAATTCACCCCTCCACTTT.

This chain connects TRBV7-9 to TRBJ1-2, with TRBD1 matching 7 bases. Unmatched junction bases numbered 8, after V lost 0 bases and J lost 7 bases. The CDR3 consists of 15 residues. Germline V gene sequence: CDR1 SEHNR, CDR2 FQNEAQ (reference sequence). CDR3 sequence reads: CASSLASGGSGGYTF. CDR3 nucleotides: TGTGCCAGCAGCTTAGCCTCAGGGGGATCGGGTGGCTACACCTTC. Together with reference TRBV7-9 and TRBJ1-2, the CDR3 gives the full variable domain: DTGVSQNPRHKITKRGQNVTFRCDPISEHNRLYWYRQTLGQGPEFLTYFQNEAQLEKSRLLSDRFSAERPKGSFSTLEIQRTEQGDSAMYLCASSLASGGSGGYTFGSGTRLTVV.